The 16 T cell receptor beta chains below were found in one sample sequenced in a study of blood T cell repertoires in COVID-19. The assay was immunoSEQ multiplex PCR, and TCRdb's table has in-frame clones only and misses some. The data show 310,000 or so clones, 88% seen once. The specimen was peripheral blood. Source of these receptors: a woman in her forties or fifties with active or convalescent COVID-19.

The gene calls are TRBV27 and TRBJ1-2; D perhaps matches TRBD1 (6 bases). Germline V CDR1 and CDR2: MNHEY, SMNVEV (reference sequence). The V gene lost 0 bases and the J gene lost 1 base, with 15 bases spanning the gap. The CDR3 extends over 17 amino acids. CDR3 region: CASSLSGQRGVNYGYTF. CDR3 in DNA: TGTGCCAGCAGTTTATCCGGACAGAGGGGTGTTAACTATGGCTACACCTTC.

V is TRBV18 and J is TRBJ1-2; perhaps TRBD1 as D (6 bases). V lost 5 bases and J lost 8, with 21 bases in between. The CDR3 is 15 residues long. CDR1 is KGHSH, CDR2 LQKENI, per germline. The CDR3 region has the DNA TGTGCCAGCTCAGCGAACAGGGATCTCGAGCGGGGCTACACCTTC. Protein sequence: CASSANRDLERGYTF.

J is TRBJ1-3 and V is TRBV10-3; tentative D call: TRBD1 (5 bases). V gave up 2 bases and J gave up 0 bases, with 11 bases separating them. The CDR3 is 16 residues long. Germline V lookup: CDR1 ENHRY, CDR2 SYGVKD. CDR3 DNA sequence: TGTGCCATCAGTGAGAGGGGACTCAACTCTGGAAACACCATATATTTT. This sequence encodes CAISERGLNSGNTIYF.

The chain joins TRBV4-1 to TRBJ1-3; D ambiguous. V gave up 8 bases and J gave up 0 bases, with 17 bases separating them. Germline V gives CDR1 MGHRA, CDR2 YSYEKL. This CDR3 is built from 16 residues. In nucleotides, the CDR3 is TGCGCCAGCGGTCGGGTCGCCGACTCCTCTGGAAACACCATATATTTT. The encoded protein is CASGRVADSSGNTIYF.

CDR3 amino acids: CASSSRGSSYNEQFF. CDR3 DNA sequence: TGTGCCAGCAGCTCGAGAGGGAGCTCCTACAATGAGCAGTTCTTC. This rearrangement joins TRBV5-8 to TRBJ2-1, with D maybe TRBD2 (5 bases). Trimming stripped 3 bases from V and 0 bases from J, with 10 bases between. Germline CDR1 SGHTS, CDR2 YDEGEE. The CDR3 has 15 residues.

The chain uses TRBV9 and TRBJ1-4; tentatively, D is TRBD1 (5 bases). Germline CDR1 and CDR2: SGDLS and YYNGEE. Trimming shortened V by 2 bases and J by 7 bases, and 21 bases separated the two germline ends. The CDR3 extends over 17 amino acids. CDR3 in amino acids: CASSVSTGPPQGEKLFF. The DNA of the CDR3 is TGTGCCAGCAGCGTCTCAACCGGGCCCCCCCAGGGTGAAAAACTGTTTTTT.

The chain's CDR3 is CASSLTRENTGELFF. CDR3 nucleotide sequence: TGTGCCAGCAGCTTAACTCGGGAAAACACCGGGGAGCTGTTTTTT. The rearrangement uses TRBV7-3 and TRBJ2-2; maybe TRBD2 (5 bases). The CDR3 totals 15 residues. Germline V gene lookup returns CDR1 SGHTA and CDR2 FQGTGA. V shed 0 bases and J shed 2 bases, with 7 bases lying between them.

This sequence joins TRBV5-4 and TRBJ2-3; 7 bases line up with TRBD1. V shed 4 bases and J 2 bases; nucleotides not matched to a gene: 4. This CDR3 contains 14 residues. Germline V gene data show CDR1 as SGHNT and CDR2 as YYREEE (reference sequence). CDR3 coding DNA: TGTGCCAGCAGCACGGGGACAGACACAGATACGCAGTATTTT. Its protein is CASSTGTDTDTQYF.

The chain combines TRBV12-3 or TRBV12-4 with TRBJ1-1; D is perhaps TRBD1 (6 bases). The CDR3 is 13 amino acids. The ends were cut back, 6 bases at V and 4 bases at J, with 12 bases in the middle. The CDR3 sequence is CASSPMGATEAFF. CDR3 bases: TGTGCCAGCAGCCCGATGGGGGCCACTGAAGCTTTCTTT.

The chain recombines TRBV19 with TRBJ2-1, with 11 positions matching TRBD1. This CDR3 region has 16 residues. The V and J ends lost 1 base and 6 bases, in that order; junction bases with no gene match: 5. Germline V gene data show CDR1 as LNHDA and CDR2 as SQIVND (reference sequence). The CDR3 region is CASSIGFGTGGNEQFF. The CDR3 DNA follows: TGTGCCAGTAGTATAGGGTTTGGGACAGGGGGCAATGAGCAGTTCTTC. Filled out from reference TRBV19 and TRBJ2-1, the complete variable domain reads DGGITQSPKYLFRKEGQNVTLSCEQNLNHDAMYWYRQDPGQGLRLIYYSQIVNDFQKGDIAEGYSVSREKKESFPLTVTSAQKNPTAFYLCASSIGFGTGGNEQFFGPGTRLTVL.

The chain has TRBV18 and TRBJ1-5; 9 bases are a match to TRBD1. Germline V lookup: CDR1 KGHSH, CDR2 LQKENI. V dropped 5 bases and J dropped 5; count of bases not matched to a gene: 1. CDR3 length: 13 residues. The CDR3 reads CASSWDRDQPQHF. In nucleotides, the CDR3 is TGTGCCAGCTCATGGGACAGGGATCAGCCCCAGCATTTT.

The chain recombines TRBV11-2 with TRBJ2-7; D gene ambiguous. Trimming shortened V by 5 bases and J by 2 bases, and 16 bases separated the two germline ends. CDR3 length equals 15 residues. CDR1 and CDR2 from the germline V gene are SGHAT and FQNNGV. CDR3 sequence reads: CASSPMKRYPYEQYF. CDR3 DNA: TGTGCCAGCAGCCCCATGAAGAGGTACCCCTACGAGCAGTACTTC.

The chain uses TRBV29-1 and TRBJ2-7, with D perhaps matching TRBD2 (6 bases). The CDR3 is made up of 14 amino acids. CDR1 SQVTM and CDR2 ANQGSEA come from the germline V gene. Deletions cut 4 bases from V and 0 bases from J, with 13 bases between. Here the CDR3 reads CSVVDRGSSYEQYF. The CDR3 bases are TGCAGCGTTGTAGACCGGGGGAGCTCCTACGAGCAGTACTTC.

The chain carries TRBV24-1 and TRBJ2-6; D may be TRBD1 (6 bases). The germline V gene has CDR1 KGHDR and CDR2 SFDVKD. The CDR3 consists of 17 residues. Between the trimmed V and J ends, which lost 3 bases and 1 base, there was a span of 12 bases. The CDR3 protein is CATSDRPGVSGANVLTF. For the CDR3, the DNA is TGTGCCACCAGTGATCGACCAGGGGTTTCTGGGGCCAACGTCCTGACTTTC.

V gene TRBV27 combines with J gene TRBJ2-2; the match to TRBD2 covers 8 bases. The V segment lost 2 bases and the J segment 5 bases; nucleotides outside the gene matches: 7. The CDR3 contains 16 residues. CDR1 and CDR2 from the germline V gene are MNHEY and SMNVEV (reference sequence). DNA for the CDR3: TGTGCCAGCAGTTTACACGGGAGGGGGGGAACCGGGGAGCTGTTTTTT. It codes for CASSLHGRGGTGELFF.

The V call is TRBV5-4, the J call TRBJ1-4; 7 bases agree with TRBD1. J was trimmed by 4 bases and V by 0 bases; bases with no gene match: 9. The CDR3 loop spans 17 amino acids. CDR1 and CDR2 from the germline V gene are SGHNT and YYREEE (reference sequence). CDR3 nucleotide sequence: TGTGCCAGCAGCTTGGCCCCCGGGACAGCGAATAATGAAAAACTGTTTTTT. Protein: CASSLAPGTANNEKLFF.